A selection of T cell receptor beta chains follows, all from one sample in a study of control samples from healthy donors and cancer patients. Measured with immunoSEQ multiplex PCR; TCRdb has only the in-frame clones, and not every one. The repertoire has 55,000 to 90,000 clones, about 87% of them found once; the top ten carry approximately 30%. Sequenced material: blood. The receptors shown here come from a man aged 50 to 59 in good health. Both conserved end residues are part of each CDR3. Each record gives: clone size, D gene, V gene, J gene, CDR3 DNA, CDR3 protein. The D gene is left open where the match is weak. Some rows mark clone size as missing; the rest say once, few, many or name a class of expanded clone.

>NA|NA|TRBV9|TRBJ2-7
TGTGCCAGCAGCGAGCCGTTAGTTGGCGAGCAGTACTTC
CASSEPLVGEQYF
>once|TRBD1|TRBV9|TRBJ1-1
TGTGCCAGCAGACCCGGGACAGGGGGCACTGAAGCTTTCTTT
CASRPGTGGTEAFF
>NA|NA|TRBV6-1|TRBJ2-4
TGTGCCAGCAGTGAGAGCCCCGCATCCAAAAACATTCAGTACTTC
CASSESPASKNIQYF
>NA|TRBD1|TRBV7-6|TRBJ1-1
TGTGCCAGCAGCCCAAGGATCACAGGGGACGGTGACACTGAAGCTTTCTTT
CASSPRITGDGDTEAFF
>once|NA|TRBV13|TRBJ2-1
TGTGCCAGCAGAACCGGGACCCTGCGGAATGAGCAGTTCTTC
CASRTGTLRNEQFF
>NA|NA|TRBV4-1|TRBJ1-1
TGCGCCAGCAGCCAAGGGGGAAACCCCCTAGATGAAGCTTTCTTT
CASSQGGNPLDEAFF
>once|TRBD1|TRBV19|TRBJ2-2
TGTGCCAGTAGTCCCGCAGGGGGAGACACCGGGGAGCTGTTTTTT
CASSPAGGDTGELFF
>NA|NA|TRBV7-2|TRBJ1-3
TGTGCCAGCAGCTTAGATGGGCTTGGGGCTGGAAACACCATATATTTT
CASSLDGLGAGNTIYF
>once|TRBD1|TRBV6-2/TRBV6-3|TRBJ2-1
TGTGCCAGCAGTCGACAGGGTGCCTCCTACAATGAGCAGTTCTTC
CASSRQGASYNEQFF
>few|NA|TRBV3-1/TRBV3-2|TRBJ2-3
TGTGCCAGCAGAAAGTATCTGGGGGATACGCAGTATTTT
CASRKYLGDTQYF
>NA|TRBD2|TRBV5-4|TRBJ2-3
TGTGCCAGCAGCTTAGCGGGAGAAGTAGATACGCAGTATTTT
CASSLAGEVDTQYF
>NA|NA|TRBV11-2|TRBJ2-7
TGTGCCAGCAGTTTGATACTGGAGATGGGGGAGCAGTACTTC
CASSLILEMGEQYF
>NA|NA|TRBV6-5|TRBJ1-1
TGTGCCAGCAGTTACCCAGCAGGGAGAGGTACTGAAGCTTTCTTT
CASSYPAGRGTEAFF
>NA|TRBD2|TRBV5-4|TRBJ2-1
TGTGCCAGCAGCATAAGCGGGAGCTCCTACAATGAGCAGTTCTTC
CASSISGSSYNEQFF
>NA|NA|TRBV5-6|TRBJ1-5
TGTGCCAGCAGCTTGCGGGGGCCTAGCAATCAGCCCCAGCATTTT
CASSLRGPSNQPQHF
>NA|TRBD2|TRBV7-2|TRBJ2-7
TGTGCCAGCAGCTTAGAGCGGGGGGGCTACTACGAGCAGTACTTC
CASSLERGGYYEQYF